Below, one T cell receptor (beta chain) is given with its context. Looked up from germline, CDR1 is SNHLY and CDR2 is FYNNEI. V lost 5 bases to trimming and J lost 0 bases; unmatched junction nucleotides: 3. This CDR3 is built from 14 residues. This sample is drawn from a study of blood T cell repertoires in COVID-19. Study-level information: Acute-phase and convalescent COVID-19 samples originated in the United States, Italy and Spain.

Original data processing: Using reference gene primer amplification, nucleated cell counts were estimated. Produced via immunoSEQ multiplex PCR; TCRdb's table is partial and in-frame only. V and J calls and clone size are given by that table; D and trimming were obtained from the DNA. The sample consists of about 160,000 clones, around nine tenths of them appearing once. Material for sequencing was peripheral blood. This clonotype was sampled from a man aged 60 to 75 with active or convalescent COVID-19. V is TRBV2 and J is TRBJ1-2, with 7 bases matching TRBD1. The CDR3 here is CASSRDSSNYGYTF. The CDR3 bases are TGTGCCAGCAGTCGGGACAGCTCTAACTATGGCTACACCTTC.